Presented here are 4 T cell receptor beta chains from one specimen sequenced in a study of siplizumab effects on memory and regulatory T cells. TCRdb keeps only in-frame clones here, not all; method: immunoSEQ multiplex PCR. This table holds about 100,000 clones, about 91% found once. Input material: CD4+ T cells sorted from blood. These receptor sequences come from a human donor in good health.

The chain carries TRBV4-2 and TRBJ2-5, with D perhaps matching TRBD1 or TRBD2 (6 bases each). The CDR3 extends over 15 amino acids. V dropped 0 bases and J dropped 4 bases, with 12 bases sitting between them. Germline CDR1 is LGHNA and CDR2 is YNFKEQ. Written as DNA, the CDR3 is TGTGCCAGCAGCCAAGACCGGGGGCCAGGAGAGACCCAGTACTTC. The encoded protein is CASSQDRGPGETQYF.

The chain employs TRBV7-3 and TRBJ2-3, with TRBD1 matching over 11 bases. This CDR3 region has 17 residues. V was pared by 0 bases and J by 6 bases, with 8 bases of the junction left unmatched. The germline V gene encodes CDR1 SGHTA and CDR2 FQGTGA. The CDR3 region has the DNA TGTGCCAGCAGCTTAACTTCCGGACAGGGGGCCGAGGATACGCAGTATTTT. Translated, it gives CASSLTSGQGAEDTQYF.

V gene TRBV2 combines with J gene TRBJ1-5; D not certain. The V and J ends lost 4 bases and 0 bases respectively, with 13 bases between them. CDR1 SNHLY and CDR2 FYNNEI come from the germline V gene. The CDR3 sequence is 16 residues long. Here the CDR3 reads CASSVREDYSNQPQHF. CDR3 nucleotide sequence: TGTGCCAGCAGTGTGAGGGAAGACTATAGCAATCAGCCCCAGCATTTT.

The chain recombines TRBV30 with TRBJ2-5; weak D call: TRBD1 (5 bases). The CDR3 loop spans 13 amino acids. Germline CDR1 is GTSNPN and CDR2 is SVGIG (reference sequence). V lost 4 bases to trimming and J lost 2 bases, with 11 bases between them. As DNA, the CDR3 is TGTGCCTGGAATAAGGGGCGGCAAGAGACCCAGTACTTC. This sequence encodes CAWNKGRQETQYF. Complete variable domain (other parts from reference TRBV30 and TRBJ2-5): SQTIHQWPATLVQPVGSPLSLECTVEGTSNPNLYWYRQAAGRGLQLLFYSVGIGQISSEVPQNLSASRPQDRQFILSSKKLLLSDSGFYLCAWNKGRQETQYFGPGTRLLVL.